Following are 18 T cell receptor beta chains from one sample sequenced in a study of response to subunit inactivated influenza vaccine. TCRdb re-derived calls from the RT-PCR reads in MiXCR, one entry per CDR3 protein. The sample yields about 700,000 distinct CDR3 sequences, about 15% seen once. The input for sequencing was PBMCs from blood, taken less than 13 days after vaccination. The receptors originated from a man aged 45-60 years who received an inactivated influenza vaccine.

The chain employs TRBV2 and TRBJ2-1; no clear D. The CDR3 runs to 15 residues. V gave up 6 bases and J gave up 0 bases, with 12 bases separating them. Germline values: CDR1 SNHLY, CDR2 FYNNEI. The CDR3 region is CASSRVLSSYNEQFF. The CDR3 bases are TGTGCCAGCAGCCGCGTCCTCAGCTCCTACAATGAGCAGTTCTTC. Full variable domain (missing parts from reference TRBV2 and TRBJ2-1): EPEVTQTPSHQVTQMGQEVILRCVPISNHLYFYWYRQILGQKVEFLVSFYNNEISEKSEIFDDQFSVERPDGSNFTLKIRSTKLEDSAMYFCASSRVLSSYNEQFFGPGTRLTVL.

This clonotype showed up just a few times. The CDR3 spells CSASGQGRNEKLFF. The CDR3 coding sequence is TGCAGCGCTTCAGGACAGGGGAGAAATGAAAAACTGTTTTTT. This sequence joins TRBV29-1 and TRBJ1-4, with 9 positions matching TRBD1. CDR1 SQVTM and CDR2 ANQGSEA come from the germline V gene. The CDR3 covers 14 residues. Trimming took 7 bases from V and 5 from J; bases not matched to a gene: 8.

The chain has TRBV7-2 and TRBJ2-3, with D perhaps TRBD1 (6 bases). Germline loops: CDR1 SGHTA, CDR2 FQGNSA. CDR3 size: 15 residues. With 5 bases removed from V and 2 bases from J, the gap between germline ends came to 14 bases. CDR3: CASSKGQPYTDTQYF. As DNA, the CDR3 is TGTGCCAGCAGCAAAGGACAGCCCTACACAGATACGCAGTATTTT.

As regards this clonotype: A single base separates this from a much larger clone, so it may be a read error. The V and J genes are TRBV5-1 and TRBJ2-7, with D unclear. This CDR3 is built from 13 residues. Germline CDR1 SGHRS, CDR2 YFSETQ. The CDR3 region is CTSSDSYSYEQYF. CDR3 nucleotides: TGCACCAGCAGCGACTCCTACTCCTACGAGCAGTACTTC.

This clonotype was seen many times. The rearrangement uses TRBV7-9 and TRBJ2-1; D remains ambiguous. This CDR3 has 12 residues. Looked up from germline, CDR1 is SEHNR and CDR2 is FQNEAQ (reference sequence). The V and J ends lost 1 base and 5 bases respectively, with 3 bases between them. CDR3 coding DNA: TGTGCCAGCAGCTTAGGTAACAATGAGCAGTTCTTC. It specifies CASSLGNNEQFF.

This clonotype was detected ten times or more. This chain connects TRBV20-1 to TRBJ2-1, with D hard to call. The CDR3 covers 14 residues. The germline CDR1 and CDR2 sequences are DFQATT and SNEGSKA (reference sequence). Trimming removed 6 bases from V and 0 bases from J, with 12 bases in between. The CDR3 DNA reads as TGCAGTGCCCTCATCCTAATCTCCTACAATGAGCAGTTCTTC. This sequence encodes CSALILISYNEQFF.

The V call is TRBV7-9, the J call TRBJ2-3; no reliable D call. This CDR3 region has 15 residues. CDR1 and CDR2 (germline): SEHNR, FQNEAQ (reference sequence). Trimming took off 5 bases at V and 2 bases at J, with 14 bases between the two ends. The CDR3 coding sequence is TGTGCCAGCAGCCCCAACTCCATCGCCACAGATACGCAGTATTTT. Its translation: CASSPNSIATDTQYF.

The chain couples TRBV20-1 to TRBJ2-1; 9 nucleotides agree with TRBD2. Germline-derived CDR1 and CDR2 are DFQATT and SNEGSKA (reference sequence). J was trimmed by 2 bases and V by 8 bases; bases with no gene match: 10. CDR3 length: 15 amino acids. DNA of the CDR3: TGCAGTCCGATGCCTAGCGGGATAGCCTACAATGAGCAGTTCTTC. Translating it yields CSPMPSGIAYNEQFF.

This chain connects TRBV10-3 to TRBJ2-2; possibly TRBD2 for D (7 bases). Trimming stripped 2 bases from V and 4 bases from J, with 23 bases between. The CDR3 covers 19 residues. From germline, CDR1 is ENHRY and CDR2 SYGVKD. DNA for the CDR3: TGTGCCATCAGTGAGACATGGTGGGGGCGGGAGCGAGGCACCGGGGAGCTGTTTTTT. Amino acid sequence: CAISETWWGRERGTGELFF.

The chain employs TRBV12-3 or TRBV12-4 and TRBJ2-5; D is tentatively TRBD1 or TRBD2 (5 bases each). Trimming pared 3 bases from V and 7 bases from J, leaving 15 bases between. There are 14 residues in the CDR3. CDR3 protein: CASSLEAGSATQYF. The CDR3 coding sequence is TGTGCCAGCAGTTTGGAGGCAGGGTCAGCGACCCAGTACTTC.

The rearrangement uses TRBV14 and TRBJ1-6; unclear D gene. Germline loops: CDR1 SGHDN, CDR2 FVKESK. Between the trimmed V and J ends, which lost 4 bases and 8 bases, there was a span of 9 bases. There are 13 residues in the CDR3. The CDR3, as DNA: TGTGCCAGCAGCCCCACCCGGGATTCACCCCTCCACTTT. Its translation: CASSPTRDSPLHF.

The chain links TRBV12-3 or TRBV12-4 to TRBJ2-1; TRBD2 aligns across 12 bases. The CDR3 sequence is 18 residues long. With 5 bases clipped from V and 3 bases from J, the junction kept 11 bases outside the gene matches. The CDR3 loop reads CASSAIGTGLAGYNEQFF. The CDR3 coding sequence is TGTGCCAGCAGTGCAATTGGGACGGGACTAGCGGGCTACAATGAGCAGTTCTTC.

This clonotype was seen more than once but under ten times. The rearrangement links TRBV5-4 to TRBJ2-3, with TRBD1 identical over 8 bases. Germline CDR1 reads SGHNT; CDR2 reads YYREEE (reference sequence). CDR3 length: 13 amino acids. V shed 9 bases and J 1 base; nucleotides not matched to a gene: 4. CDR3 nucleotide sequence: TGTGCCACCAGGGGGCAAGGCACAGATACGCAGTATTTT. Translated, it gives CATRGQGTDTQYF.

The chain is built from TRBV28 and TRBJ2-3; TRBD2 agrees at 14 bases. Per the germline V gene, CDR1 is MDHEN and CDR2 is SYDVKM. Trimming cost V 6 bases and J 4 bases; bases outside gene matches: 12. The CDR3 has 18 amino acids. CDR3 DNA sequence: TGTGCCAGCAGCCCAAAGGGACTAGCGGGAGTGATCGCAGATACGCAGTATTTT. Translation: CASSPKGLAGVIADTQYF.

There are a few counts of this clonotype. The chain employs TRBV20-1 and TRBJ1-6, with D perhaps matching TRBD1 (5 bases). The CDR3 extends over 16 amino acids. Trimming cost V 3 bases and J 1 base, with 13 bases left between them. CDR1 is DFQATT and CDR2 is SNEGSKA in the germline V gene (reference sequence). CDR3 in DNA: TGCAGTGCTAGCGGGACGGAGGGGTCCTATAATTCACCCCTCCACTTT. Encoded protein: CSASGTEGSYNSPLHF.

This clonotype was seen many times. CDR3 in DNA: TGTGCCAGCAGCTTGGTGTCAGGGGGCCTCTACGAGCAGTACTTC. Its protein product is CASSLVSGGLYEQYF. The V gene is TRBV5-6, the J gene TRBJ2-7; 8 bases are a match to TRBD1. The CDR3 consists of 15 residues. Germline V gene data show CDR1 as SGHDT and CDR2 as YYEEEE. The trim removed 0 bases at V and 3 bases at J, leaving 5 bases unmatched.

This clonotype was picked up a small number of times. CDR3 coding DNA: TGTGCCAGTCGCGCCGGGACAGACTACAATGAGCAGTTCTTC. Encoded protein: CASRAGTDYNEQFF. The J gene is TRBJ2-1, the V gene TRBV5-8, with 7 bases lining up with TRBD1. The CDR3 has 14 residues. The V segment lost 8 bases and the J segment 3 bases; nucleotides outside the gene matches: 8. Germline CDR1 and CDR2: SGHTS and YDEGEE.

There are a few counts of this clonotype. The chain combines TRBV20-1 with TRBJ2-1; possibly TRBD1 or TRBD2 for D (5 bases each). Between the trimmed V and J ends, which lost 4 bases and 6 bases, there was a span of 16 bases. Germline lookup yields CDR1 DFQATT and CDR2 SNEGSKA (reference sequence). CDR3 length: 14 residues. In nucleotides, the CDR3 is TGCAGTGCTAAAAGCCTGGGGGAGAGCAATGAGCAGTTCTTC. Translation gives CSAKSLGESNEQFF.